These 3 T cell receptor beta chains share one sample of origin, sequenced in a study of monozygotic twins with cystic fibrosis. The data were produced by immunoSEQ multiplex PCR, yet TCRdb's version contains in-frame clones alone and is incomplete. This sample has around 9,500 clones, with 97% to 99% found just once. The sequenced sample consisted of blood. These TCRs come from a girl aged 2 to 10 with cystic fibrosis.

This chain joins TRBV4-1 and TRBJ2-2; D is tentatively TRBD1 or TRBD2 (5 bases each). The V gene's germline CDR1 is MGHRA and CDR2 YSYEKL. The V end was cut by 4 bases, the J end by 1 base, with 10 bases between. The CDR3 runs to 15 residues. The CDR3 is CASSRGTVNTGELFF. The CDR3, as DNA: TGCGCCAGCAGCCGAGGGACGGTGAACACCGGGGAGCTGTTTTTT.

The V call is TRBV30, the J call TRBJ1-1, with D tentatively TRBD1 (5 bases). Trimming cost V 4 bases and J 1 base, with 13 bases left between them. CDR3 length: 14 amino acids. The germline gives CDR1 GTSNPN, CDR2 SVGIG (reference sequence). The CDR3 nucleotides read TGTGCCTGGACCGCGGGACGGTGGAACACTGAAGCTTTCTTT. The encoded protein is CAWTAGRWNTEAFF. Based on the CDR3 plus reference TRBV30 and TRBJ1-1, the full variable domain is SQTIHQWPATLVQPVGSPLSLECTVEGTSNPNLYWYRQAAGRGLQLLFYSVGIGQISSEVPQNLSASRPQDRQFILSSKKLLLSDSGFYLCAWTAGRWNTEAFFGQGTRLTVV.

This clone was observed once. J is TRBJ2-1 and V is TRBV2, with D possibly being TRBD2 (6 bases). V lost 0 bases to trimming and J lost 0 bases, with 18 bases between them. Germline values: CDR1 SNHLY, CDR2 FYNNEI. The CDR3 totals 19 residues. CDR3 in amino acids: CASSEALQASASSYNEQFF. The CDR3 coding sequence is TGTGCCAGCAGTGAAGCGCTTCAGGCTAGCGCAAGCTCCTACAATGAGCAGTTCTTC.